This T cell receptor (beta chain) was identified during a study of Graves' ophthalmopathy and Graves' hyperthyroidism. Amplification of TCR beta CDR3 regions used RNA transcripts. The workflow started with a first-round RT-PCR run with HTBI primers and then moved on to a second-round multiplex PCR. TCRdb redid the calling of the multiplex PCR reads with MiXCR, one entry per CDR3 protein. The data hold hundreds of thousands of distinct CDR3 sequences, with roughly 20% observed a single time. Trimming removed 3 bases from V and 6 bases from J; junction bases left unmatched: 0. The CDR3 sequence is 12 residues long. The germline V gene encodes CDR1 LNHDA and CDR2 SQIVND (reference sequence). This clonotype was detected ten times or more. Aged 18 to 65, hyperthyroidism patients had been newly diagnosed, with under 2 months' duration. Establishment of the diagnosis relied upon clinical symptoms, serum thyroxine, TRAb, thyroid ultrasound and orbital computed tomography.

The sequence came from a woman under 30 with stable Graves' hyperthyroidism. Some clones in this sample may be carry-over from other donors' samples. The chain combines TRBV19 with TRBJ1-1, with 8 bases aligning to TRBD1. The specimen sequenced was peripheral blood. Here the CDR3 DNA reads TGTGCCAGTAGTATGGACAGGGCTGAAGCTTTCTTT. Amino acids: CASSMDRAEAFF.